The T cell receptor (beta chain) described here comes from a study of blood T cell repertoires in COVID-19. Across the study: From T cells, B-cell-depleted T cells, or PBMCs came the material, which was cDNA or gDNA.

Assay: immunoSEQ multiplex PCR; the TCRdb copy retains only in-frame clones and omits some. The repertoire holds 95,000 to 150,000 clones, with around 81% as singletons. The TCR originated in a woman between 45 and 65 years old with acute or convalescent COVID-19. Sequencing input: peripheral blood.

The CDR3 coding sequence is TGCAGCGTTCGGGGACTAGCGGCAACCGGGGAGCTGTTTTTT. Encoded protein: CSVRGLAATGELFF. The gene calls are TRBV29-1 and TRBJ2-2; 11 nucleotides line up with TRBD2. Germline V CDR1 and CDR2: SQVTM, ANQGSEA. V shed 5 bases and J 5 bases; nucleotides not matched to a gene: 4. The CDR3 covers 14 residues.